This entry lists 28 T cell receptor beta chains sequenced from one sample in a study of T cell responses to AZD1222 COVID-19 vaccine. TCRdb's copy holds only in-frame clones and misses some; the assay was immunoSEQ multiplex PCR. The sample consists of around 150,000 clones, 70% to 90% of them appearing once. This specimen consisted of peripheral blood, obtained on day 0 of AZD1222 vaccination. Receptors originate from an adult in good health.

The chain employs TRBV5-1 and TRBJ2-1, with TRBD2 matching 9 bases. The CDR3 contains 15 residues. The V and J ends lost 4 bases and 6 bases, in that order; junction bases with no gene match: 8. Germline V gives CDR1 SGHRS, CDR2 YFSETQ. The CDR3: CASSQIAGVSNEQFF. Here the CDR3 DNA reads TGCGCCAGCAGCCAAATAGCGGGAGTGTCCAATGAGCAGTTCTTC.

This chain uses TRBV27 with TRBJ1-2, with D unclear. The CDR3 runs 15 residues. The germline V gene has CDR1 MNHEY and CDR2 SMNVEV (reference sequence). Trimming left V 2 bases short and J 7 bases short, with 17 bases between. The CDR3 here is CASSLVSKGAGGYTF. The CDR3 DNA sequence: TGTGCCAGCAGTTTAGTGTCTAAGGGCGCGGGTGGCTACACCTTC.

The V and J genes are TRBV28 and TRBJ1-2; D may be TRBD1 (5 bases). The CDR3 length is 13 residues. Per the germline V gene, CDR1 is MDHEN and CDR2 is SYDVKM. Trimming stripped 8 bases from V and 6 bases from J, with 16 bases between. CDR3 residues: CASLQGAANGYTF. The CDR3 bases are TGTGCCAGCCTCCAAGGGGCGGCCAATGGCTACACCTTC.

V usage is TRBV29-1 and J usage is TRBJ2-2; TRBD2 matches 7 bases. The J segment lost 5 bases and the V segment lost 8 bases, leaving 11 bases of the junction unmatched. CDR1 is SQVTM and CDR2 is ANQGSEA in the germline V gene. The CDR3 loop spans 14 amino acids. CDR3 loop: CSTTTGGGTGELFF. Here the CDR3 DNA reads TGCAGCACCACAACTGGGGGGGGAACCGGGGAGCTGTTTTTT.

V gene TRBV9 combines with J gene TRBJ1-5; 7 positions match TRBD1. V was pared by 0 bases and J by 5 bases, with 8 bases of the junction left unmatched. The CDR3 runs to 16 residues. CDR1 SGDLS and CDR2 YYNGEE come from the germline V gene. The CDR3 bases are TGTGCCAGCAGCGTAGATGGAGGGGGCTACGATCAGCCCCAGCATTTT. Translated: CASSVDGGGYDQPQHF. The variable domain in full, completed from reference TRBV9 and TRBJ1-5, reads DSGVTQTPKHLITATGQRVTLRCSPRSGDLSVYWYQQSLDQGLQFLIQYYNGEERAKGNILERFSAQQFPDLHSELNLSSLELGDSALYFCASSVDGGGYDQPQHFGDGTRLSIL.

This clone was picked up a small number of times. V is TRBV18 and J is TRBJ2-2, with TRBD1 matching 9 bases. Germline V gene sequence: CDR1 KGHSH, CDR2 LQKENI. The V segment lost 3 bases and the J segment 6 bases; nucleotides outside the gene matches: 5. The length of the CDR3 is 15 residues. CDR3 nucleotides: TGTGCCAGCTCACCTTTAACAGGGGGCTCCGGGGAGCTGTTTTTT. This gives the protein CASSPLTGGSGELFF.

Comments on this clone: Other DNA sequences in the sample encode the same CDR3. V usage is TRBV19 and J usage is TRBJ1-1; tentatively, D is TRBD1 (6 bases). Germline V gives CDR1 LNHDA, CDR2 SQIVND (reference sequence). The CDR3 is 14 residues long. V lost 5 bases, J lost 2 bases, and 12 bases lay in between. CDR3 sequence: CASSPQGGNTEAFF. The CDR3 DNA reads as TGTGCCAGTAGTCCACAGGGAGGCAACACTGAAGCTTTCTTT.

The V and J genes are TRBV24-1 and TRBJ1-2; 8 bases map to TRBD1. The ends lost 5 bases at V and 5 bases at J; junction bases unmatched: 9. Germline V gene data show CDR1 as KGHDR and CDR2 as SFDVKD. CDR3 length: 15 amino acids. CDR3 in amino acids: CATSGAQGALYGYTF. The DNA for the CDR3 is TGTGCCACCAGTGGCGCCCAGGGGGCTTTGTATGGCTACACCTTC.

This chain links TRBV19 with TRBJ2-3, with 10 bases aligning to TRBD1. CDR3 length: 15 amino acids. Germline V gene data show CDR1 as LNHDA and CDR2 as SQIVND (reference sequence). Germline trimming cut 6 bases from V and 1 base from J; bases unmatched to any gene: 4. The CDR3 reads CASSETGGGTDTQYF. CDR3 in DNA: TGTGCCAGTAGCGAGACAGGGGGCGGCACAGATACGCAGTATTTT.

The chain is built from TRBV6-2 or TRBV6-3 and TRBJ1-2; the D is unclear. V was trimmed by 1 base and J by 3 bases, leaving 12 bases between them. Germline lookup yields CDR1 MNHEY and CDR2 SVGEGT. The CDR3 runs to 15 residues. CDR3 residues: CASSYLRGIDYGYTF. The CDR3 DNA sequence: TGTGCCAGCAGTTACTTGAGAGGAATTGACTATGGCTACACCTTC.

In this sample, this clone turned up a few times. The V gene is TRBV5-5, the J gene TRBJ1-1, with D perhaps matching TRBD1 (5 bases). The CDR3 length is 13 residues. Germline CDR1 reads SGHKS; CDR2 reads YYEKEE (reference sequence). The germline V and J ends were trimmed by 2 bases and 11 bases, with 16 bases remaining between them. In DNA form, the CDR3 reads TGTGCCAGCAGCTTCGGAGGGGAAATAAGGGCTTTCTTT. Its translation: CASSFGGEIRAFF.

In its sample, this clone was seen once. Other DNA sequences of this sample code for an identical CDR3. CDR3 region: CASSLTGSTEAFF. In nucleotides, the CDR3 is TGTGCCAGCAGTTTGACAGGCAGCACTGAAGCTTTCTTT. The chain links TRBV12-3 or TRBV12-4 to TRBJ1-1, with D perhaps TRBD1 (6 bases). Trimming removed 3 bases at V and 4 bases at J, with 9 bases between. The CDR3 extends over 13 amino acids.

The V gene is TRBV6-6, the J gene TRBJ1-1; D uncertain. CDR3 size: 11 residues. The germline CDR1 and CDR2 sequences are MNHNY and SVGAGI (reference sequence). Trimming pared 8 bases from V and 3 bases from J, leaving 7 bases between. The CDR3, as DNA: TGTGCCAGCCATCGGGACACTGAAGCTTTCTTT. It translates to CASHRDTEAFF.

The chain combines TRBV6-5 with TRBJ1-2; D is perhaps TRBD1 (5 bases). This CDR3 is built from 12 residues. Germline V CDR1 and CDR2: MNHEY, SVGAGI. V lost 6 bases, J lost 7 bases, and 12 bases lay in between. The CDR3, as DNA: TGTGCCAGCAGCTCCGGGACGACTGGCTACACCTTC. Amino acid sequence: CASSSGTTGYTF.

The chain has TRBV3-1 (or the pseudogene TRBV3-2) and TRBJ2-1, with TRBD2 matching over 10 bases. The germline V gene has CDR1 LGHDT and CDR2 YNNKEL (reference sequence). CDR3 length: 17 residues. V gave up 1 base and J gave up 8 bases; unmatched junction bases: 11. The CDR3 sequence is CASSQVLQRGGQYEQFF. As DNA, the CDR3 is TGTGCCAGCAGCCAAGTTTTGCAGCGGGGGGGCCAGTATGAGCAGTTCTTC.

The chain uses TRBV7-2 and TRBJ1-2; 7 positions match TRBD1. Germline V gene lookup returns CDR1 SGHTA and CDR2 FQGNSA. The CDR3 extends over 13 amino acids. V trimming: 6 bases; J trimming: 8 bases; junction bases outside the gene matches: 9. CDR3 DNA sequence: TGTGCCAGCAGTTATCAGACAGGGACAGGCTACACCTTC. Translation gives CASSYQTGTGYTF. The full variable domain, completed using reference TRBV7-2 and TRBJ1-2, is GAGVSQSPSNKVTEKGKDVELRCDPISGHTALYWYRQSLGQGLEFLIYFQGNSAPDKSGLPSDRFSAERTGGSVSTLTIQRTQQEDSAVYLCASSYQTGTGYTFGSGTRLTVV.

V and J are TRBV10-3 and TRBJ1-4, with TRBD1 matching 7 bases. V shed 4 bases, J shed 6 bases, and the junction held 8 bases outside the gene matches. CDR1 is ENHRY, CDR2 SYGVKD, per germline. CDR3 length equals 15 residues. CDR3 sequence: CAISVRGGSDEKLFF. The CDR3 DNA reads as TGTGCCATCAGTGTCAGGGGGGGCAGTGATGAAAAACTGTTTTTT.

This chain uses TRBV7-2 with TRBJ2-7; 7 nucleotides match TRBD2. Germline loops: CDR1 SGHTA, CDR2 FQGNSA. With V trimmed by 4 bases and J by 4 bases, 7 bases remained unmatched. The CDR3 is 14 amino acids. CDR3: CASSSTWGGYEQYF. Here the CDR3 DNA reads TGTGCCAGCAGCTCGACCTGGGGGGGTTACGAGCAGTACTTC.

This chain links TRBV2 with TRBJ1-4; D unclear. The CDR3 extends over 11 amino acids. The ends were cut back, 6 bases at V and 5 bases at J, with 4 bases in the middle. In germline, CDR1 is SNHLY, CDR2 FYNNEI. The DNA for the CDR3 is TGTGCCAGCAGACGCAATGAAAAACTGTTTTTT. Its translation is CASRRNEKLFF.

The rearrangement joins TRBV29-1 to TRBJ2-7; 7 bases match TRBD1. The germline V gene has CDR1 SQVTM and CDR2 ANQGSEA. The CDR3 is 15 residues long. V lost 0 bases and J lost 3; bases outside the gene matches: 8. The CDR3 reads CSVEETGTEVYEQYF. The CDR3 bases are TGCAGCGTTGAAGAAACCGGGACAGAAGTCTACGAGCAGTACTTC.

V is TRBV7-3 and J is TRBJ1-6; D uncertain. The CDR3 is 13 residues long. CDR1 and CDR2 (germline): SGHTA, FQGTGA. V lost 1 base and J 7 bases, leaving 5 bases between the germline ends. CDR3: CASSLNANSPLHF. DNA of the CDR3: TGTGCCAGCAGCTTAAATGCCAATTCACCCCTCCACTTT.

This clone was detected once. The chain employs TRBV6-5 and TRBJ1-6; D unresolved. V was clipped by 6 bases and J by 7 bases, with 7 bases between them. CDR1 MNHEY and CDR2 SVGAGI come from the germline V gene. The CDR3 loop spans 12 amino acids. The CDR3 nucleotides read TGTGCCAGCAGCGATCGGAATTCACCCCTCCACTTT. Translating gives CASSDRNSPLHF.

J is TRBJ2-3 and V is TRBV6-6; 8 bases match TRBD1. Germline V gives CDR1 MNHNY, CDR2 SVGAGI (reference sequence). This CDR3 is built from 14 residues. V was clipped by 4 bases and J by 6 bases; unmatched bases: 6. CDR3 sequence reads: CASSSGQGSDTQYF. Written as DNA, the CDR3 is TGTGCCAGCAGTTCTGGACAGGGCAGCGATACGCAGTATTTT.

J is TRBJ1-5 and V is TRBV6-5, with unresolved D. The length of the CDR3 is 13 residues. Germline V gene sequence: CDR1 MNHEY, CDR2 SVGAGI. The V and J ends lost 5 bases and 1 base respectively, with 6 bases between them. The CDR3 protein is CASSPQSNQPQHF. CDR3 in DNA: TGTGCCAGCAGTCCGCAAAGCAATCAGCCCCAGCATTTT.

V is TRBV29-1 and J is TRBJ1-1; possible D gene TRBD1, 5 bases. V was clipped by 6 bases and J by 5 bases, with 7 bases between them. The CDR3 sequence is 10 residues long. CDR1 and CDR2 (germline): SQVTM, ANQGSEA. The CDR3 sequence is CSVRQTEAFF. CDR3 sequence (DNA): TGCAGCGTGAGACAGACTGAAGCTTTCTTT.

This rearrangement joins TRBV18 to TRBJ2-2; D remains unclear. V was cut by 0 bases and J by 5 bases, with 7 bases left in between. Germline values: CDR1 KGHSH, CDR2 LQKENI. The CDR3 sequence is 14 residues long. CDR3: CASSPPKETGELFF. In DNA, the CDR3 is TGTGCCAGCTCACCACCGAAAGAAACCGGGGAGCTGTTTTTT.

The chain combines TRBV4-2 with TRBJ2-2; D not certain. V was cut by 2 bases and J by 0 bases, with 1 base left in between. The CDR3 is 13 residues long. CDR1 and CDR2 from the germline V gene are LGHNA and YNFKEQ. The CDR3 nucleotides are TGTGCCAGCAGCCAATCGAACACCGGGGAGCTGTTTTTT. Translating it yields CASSQSNTGELFF.

The gene calls are TRBV5-1 and TRBJ2-7; 9 bases line up with TRBD2. The germline gives CDR1 SGHRS, CDR2 YFSETQ. V dropped 4 bases and J dropped 5; count of bases not matched to a gene: 10. The CDR3 is made up of 15 amino acids. In nucleotides, the CDR3 is TGCGCCAGCAGCGTTAGCGGGAGTCGGTCCCACGAGCAGTACTTC. Translation: CASSVSGSRSHEQYF.